The 25 T cell receptor beta chains in this list originate from one sample, sequenced in a study of cytomegalovirus exposure and HLA in healthy donors. Data came from immunoSEQ multiplex PCR; TCRdb stores just in-frame clones and leaves some out. Of about 110,000 clones listed, about 85% are singletons. Sample: PBMCs. Source of these receptors: a woman under 30 in good health and CMV-seronegative.

The chain combines TRBV6-5 with TRBJ2-7; D is perhaps TRBD2 (5 bases). V shed 0 bases and J shed 2 bases, with 11 bases lying between them. CDR3 length: 15 amino acids. Per germline, CDR1 MNHEY and CDR2 SVGAGI. CDR3 sequence (DNA): TGTGCCAGCAGTTACTCGGGAGAGAAGACCTACGAGCAGTACTTC. Translated, it gives CASSYSGEKTYEQYF.

This chain links TRBV10-2 with TRBJ1-6; perhaps TRBD1 as D (6 bases). Germline loops: CDR1 WSHSY, CDR2 SAAADI. The CDR3 has 13 amino acids. The ends were cut back, 2 bases at V and 14 bases at J, with 13 bases in the middle. The CDR3 protein is CASSERGGGALHF. As DNA, the CDR3 is TGCGCCAGCAGTGAGAGGGGGGGAGGGGCCCTCCACTTT.

This chain connects TRBV12-5 to TRBJ2-5; possible D gene TRBD2, 5 bases. The CDR3 spans 16 residues. Between the trimmed V and J ends, which lost 1 base and 5 bases, there was a span of 17 bases. The germline CDR1 and CDR2 sequences are LGHNT and FRNRAP. In nucleotides, the CDR3 is TGTGCTAGTGGTTTGGGGGTAGCGCCGGTGGGGGAGACCCAGTACTTC. Translated: CASGLGVAPVGETQYF.

The chain uses TRBV7-9 and TRBJ1-1; D is uncertain. The germline V and J ends were trimmed by 4 bases and 2 bases, with 14 bases remaining between them. This CDR3 has 15 amino acids. Per germline, CDR1 SEHNR and CDR2 FQNEAQ (reference sequence). CDR3 amino acids: CASSSWEGKNTEAFF. The CDR3 DNA follows: TGTGCCAGCAGCTCTTGGGAGGGAAAAAACACTGAAGCTTTCTTT. The whole variable domain, filled in from reference TRBV7-9 and TRBJ1-1, reads DTGVSQNPRHKITKRGQNVTFRCDPISEHNRLYWYRQTLGQGPEFLTYFQNEAQLEKSRLLSDRFSAERPKGSFSTLEIQRTEQGDSAMYLCASSSWEGKNTEAFFGQGTRLTVV.

The chain carries TRBV14 and TRBJ2-2; D gene unclear. The V and J ends lost 11 bases and 5 bases respectively, with 18 bases between them. This CDR3 spans 14 amino acids. Germline V gives CDR1 SGHDN, CDR2 FVKESK. CDR3 DNA sequence: TGTGCCTCAACAACCGCGGCGGTAACCGGGGAGCTGTTTTTT. This gives the protein CASTTAAVTGELFF. Filled out from reference TRBV14 and TRBJ2-2, the complete variable domain reads EAGVTQFPSHSVIEKGQTVTLRCDPISGHDNLYWYRRVMGKEIKFLLHFVKESKQDESGMPNNRFLAERTGGTYSTLKVQPAELEDSGVYFCASTTAAVTGELFFGEGSRLTVL.

The V and J genes are TRBV19 and TRBJ2-7; tentative D call: TRBD2 (6 bases). This CDR3 comprises 13 residues. V was clipped by 11 bases and J by 0 bases, with 14 bases between them. CDR1 LNHDA and CDR2 SQIVND come from the germline V gene (reference sequence). The CDR3 DNA follows: TGTGCCGCGGGGAGGACCAGCTCCTACGAGCAGTACTTC. The encoded protein is CAAGRTSSYEQYF.

The genes are TRBV18 and TRBJ1-2; 7 bases align to TRBD1. CDR1 is KGHSH and CDR2 is LQKENI in the germline V gene. The CDR3 is 16 residues long. With V trimmed by 1 base and J by 4 bases, 9 bases remained unmatched. CDR3 protein: CASSPLRTGLSYGYTF. The CDR3 nucleotides read TGTGCCAGCTCACCACTTAGGACAGGTCTGAGCTATGGCTACACCTTC.

CDR3 amino acids: CASSVSGYGNEQFF. The CDR3 DNA is TGTGCCAGCAGCGTATCAGGATATGGCAATGAGCAGTTCTTC. The V gene is TRBV9, the J gene TRBJ2-1; no clear D gene. The V end lost 1 base, the J end lost 6 bases, and 11 bases lay between the germline ends. This CDR3 region has 14 residues. The germline CDR1 and CDR2 sequences are SGDLS and YYNGEE. Using reference TRBV9 and TRBJ2-1 for the parts outside the CDR3, the full variable domain is DSGVTQTPKHLITATGQRVTLRCSPRSGDLSVYWYQQSLDQGLQFLIQYYNGEERAKGNILERFSAQQFPDLHSELNLSSLELGDSALYFCASSVSGYGNEQFFGPGTRLTVL.

V is TRBV5-6 and J is TRBJ2-7; perhaps TRBD2 as D (5 bases). CDR3 length: 13 amino acids. Germline values: CDR1 SGHDT, CDR2 YYEEEE. Trimming shortened V by 7 bases and J by 4 bases, and 15 bases separated the two germline ends. CDR3 sequence reads: CASSLRRGYEQYF. CDR3 bases: TGTGCCAGCTCCCTGCGGAGAGGGTACGAGCAGTACTTC.

The chain's CDR3 is CASPDRDRDEQFF. The DNA of the CDR3 is TGCGCCAGCCCGGACAGGGATCGCGATGAGCAGTTCTTC. The chain couples TRBV5-1 to TRBJ2-1; TRBD1 agrees at 8 bases. Germline CDR1 and CDR2: SGHRS and YFSETQ. This CDR3 is 13 amino acids long. J gave up 8 bases and V 7 bases, and 8 bases lay outside the gene matches.

The V and J genes are TRBV10-3 and TRBJ1-1; D unclear. Germline-derived CDR1 and CDR2 are ENHRY and SYGVKD. V lost 4 bases and J 6 bases, leaving 12 bases between the germline ends. This CDR3 spans 13 amino acids. Here the CDR3 reads CAISADIKSEAFF. CDR3 DNA sequence: TGTGCCATCAGTGCCGACATTAAGTCTGAAGCTTTCTTT.

The chain recombines TRBV7-2 with TRBJ2-7; 10 bases are shared with TRBD2. CDR1 is SGHTA and CDR2 is FQGNSA in the germline V gene. The CDR3 runs to 12 residues. J gave up 10 bases and V 4 bases, and 4 bases lay outside the gene matches. The CDR3 nucleotides are TGTGCCAGCAGCTCTAGCGGGGGCCGCCAGTACTTC. This gives the protein CASSSSGGRQYF.

About this clone itself: Other DNA sequences in the sample encode the same CDR3. J is TRBJ2-5 and V is TRBV18; D gene uncertain. The length of the CDR3 is 11 residues. CDR1 is KGHSH and CDR2 is LQKENI in the germline V gene. The V and J ends lost 6 bases and 4 bases respectively, with 6 bases between them. Here the CDR3 reads CASSPGETQYF. The CDR3 nucleotides are TGTGCCAGCTCGCCCGGAGAGACCCAGTACTTC.

This chain links TRBV9 with TRBJ2-3; D gene uncertain. CDR1 SGDLS and CDR2 YYNGEE come from the germline V gene. The germline V and J ends were trimmed by 0 bases and 2 bases, with 7 bases remaining between them. The CDR3 runs to 14 residues. The DNA of the CDR3 is TGTGCCAGCAGCGTAGAGTCCTACACAGATACGCAGTATTTT. Translating gives CASSVESYTDTQYF.

The chain has TRBV5-1 and TRBJ2-7, with TRBD1 as a possible D gene (6 bases). Germline CDR1 and CDR2: SGHRS and YFSETQ. Trimming removed 2 bases from V and 3 bases from J, with 12 bases in between. This CDR3 has 14 amino acids. CDR3 DNA sequence: TGCGCCAGCAGCTTTACGACAGGAAACTACGAGCAGTACTTC. Translating it yields CASSFTTGNYEQYF.

The chain links TRBV28 to TRBJ2-2; 8 bases fit TRBD1. CDR1 is MDHEN and CDR2 is SYDVKM in the germline V gene. Trimming took 2 bases from V and 6 from J; bases not matched to a gene: 14. This CDR3 region has 18 residues. The CDR3 protein is CASSLSSRGRGRSGELFF. In DNA, the CDR3 is TGTGCCAGCAGTTTAAGTTCCCGGGGCAGGGGGCGGTCCGGGGAGCTGTTTTTT.

Comment on this clone: It may be a read error: a sequence one base away is much more abundant. The chain is built from TRBV6-1 and TRBJ2-5, with 12 bases matching TRBD2. The V and J ends lost 2 bases and 4 bases, in that order; junction bases with no gene match: 2. The CDR3 is 15 residues long. Germline CDR1 is MNHNS and CDR2 is SASEGT. CDR3 sequence (DNA): TGTGCCAGCAGTGAACTAGCGGGGGGGCCAGAGACCCAGTACTTC. Amino acid sequence: CASSELAGGPETQYF.

This rearrangement joins TRBV5-1 to TRBJ1-1, with unresolved D. The V end was cut by 3 bases, the J end by 4 bases, with 10 bases between. Germline CDR1 SGHRS, CDR2 YFSETQ. The CDR3 covers 13 residues. The CDR3 DNA follows: TGCGCCAGCAGCTCCGGGGTGTCCACTGAAGCTTTCTTT. Protein product: CASSSGVSTEAFF. Full variable domain (missing parts from reference TRBV5-1 and TRBJ1-1): KAGVTQTPRYLIKTRGQQVTLSCSPISGHRSVSWYQQTPGQGLQFLFEYFSETQRNKGNFPGRFSGRQFSNSRSEMNVSTLELGDSALYLCASSSGVSTEAFFGQGTRLTVV.

The V call is TRBV19, the J call TRBJ1-1; no firm D call. Trimming took off 3 bases at V and 0 bases at J, with 8 bases between the two ends. Per the germline V gene, CDR1 is LNHDA and CDR2 is SQIVND (reference sequence). This CDR3 has 14 amino acids. This chain's CDR3 is CASSIYIMNTEAFF. The CDR3 DNA reads TGTGCCAGTAGTATTTACATCATGAACACTGAAGCTTTCTTT.

J is TRBJ1-1 and V is TRBV6-1, with D tentatively TRBD1 (5 bases). V lost 6 bases and J 4 bases, leaving 9 bases between the germline ends. The CDR3 runs 12 residues. Germline assignment: CDR1 MNHNS and CDR2 SASEGT. CDR3 nucleotide sequence: TGTGCCAGCAGCCTAGGGGTCACTGAAGCTTTCTTT. This sequence encodes CASSLGVTEAFF.

CDR3 residues: CATRPGLTYNEQFF. In DNA, the CDR3 is TGTGCCACCCGCCCCGGACTCACCTACAATGAGCAGTTCTTC. This chain links TRBV2 with TRBJ2-1; maybe TRBD2 (5 bases). Trimming removed 10 bases from V and 2 bases from J, with 15 bases in between. Germline V gene data show CDR1 as SNHLY and CDR2 as FYNNEI. This CDR3 has 14 amino acids. Full variable domain (missing parts from reference TRBV2 and TRBJ2-1): EPEVTQTPSHQVTQMGQEVILRCVPISNHLYFYWYRQILGQKVEFLVSFYNNEISEKSEIFDDQFSVERPDGSNFTLKIRSTKLEDSAMYFCATRPGLTYNEQFFGPGTRLTVL.

This clone came up a few times. This chain connects TRBV5-4 to TRBJ2-1; TRBD2 might be the D (5 bases). CDR1 SGHNT and CDR2 YYREEE come from the germline V gene (reference sequence). With 4 bases removed from V and 9 bases from J, the gap between germline ends came to 17 bases. The CDR3 is 14 residues long. The CDR3, as DNA: TGTGCCAGCAGCACCGAGCCCGGCGAGGGTGAGCAGTTCTTC. It is translated as CASSTEPGEGEQFF.

The V gene is TRBV7-9, the J gene TRBJ2-2; weak D call: TRBD1 (6 bases). Germline values: CDR1 SEHNR, CDR2 FQNEAQ (reference sequence). CDR3 length equals 15 residues. Trimming took 4 bases from V and 6 from J, leaving 15 bases between them. In DNA, the CDR3 is TGTGCCAGCAGCTCGCCCTTGACAGGTCCCGGGGAGCTGTTTTTT. Its translation: CASSSPLTGPGELFF.

V gene TRBV6-1 combines with J gene TRBJ2-1, with D perhaps matching TRBD1 (6 bases). The V and J ends lost 8 bases and 8 bases respectively, with 22 bases between them. CDR1 and CDR2 (germline): MNHNS, SASEGT. CDR3 size: 15 residues. The CDR3 coding sequence is TGTGCCAGCGAACCAGGGGTTGCCGATGGAGATGAGCAGTTCTTC. This codes for CASEPGVADGDEQFF.

This clone has a handful of counts. The chain carries TRBV7-9 and TRBJ2-7; a possible D gene is TRBD1 (6 bases). Germline V lookup: CDR1 SEHNR, CDR2 FQNEAQ (reference sequence). V was cut by 5 bases and J by 3 bases, with 8 bases left in between. The CDR3 consists of 12 residues. This CDR3 is CASSQDSYEQYF. The DNA of the CDR3 is TGTGCCAGCAGCCAGGACAGCTACGAGCAGTACTTC.